This record concerns one TCR beta chain sequence. This entry belongs to a study of early T cells in non-severe SARS-CoV-2 infection. Background on the study: Bulk RNA from unsorted whole blood was sequenced; chains were unpaired.

This CDR3 is built from 16 residues. V gave up 4 bases and J gave up 10 bases; unmatched junction bases: 15. The germline V gene has CDR1 LGHDT and CDR2 YNNKEL (reference sequence). Unique molecular identifiers were added to individual cDNA molecules. Each CDR3 protein is one row after TCRdb ran MiXCR on the 5' RACE reads. Of some 40,000 distinct CDR3 sequences in the sample, roughly an eighth were seen once. This sequence was found in an adult who was a healthcare worker with PCR-confirmed SARS-CoV-2 infection or an uninfected control (not recorded which). Sample: whole blood. The chain links TRBV3-1 to TRBJ2-1; 8 nucleotides line up with TRBD2. The CDR3 nucleotides read TGTGCCAGCAGCCTCACTACGGCAAGCGGGAGTAAGGAGCAGTTCTTC. This sequence encodes CASSLTTASGSKEQFF.